The 8 T cell receptor beta chains in this list originate from one sample, sequenced in a study of OX40 agonist ivuxolimab in advanced cancers. The table came from immunoSEQ multiplex PCR; TCRdb's copy has only in-frame clones and leaves some out. The sample has roughly 65,000 clones; 80% to 90% are singletons. Material: CD4+ or CD8+ T cells sorted from blood, obtained in a trial of the OX40 agonist ivuxolimab. These receptors were obtained from an adult with an advanced solid tumor such as melanoma, head and neck, liver or kidney cancer.

The chain links TRBV30 to TRBJ1-5, with D perhaps matching TRBD1 (5 bases). CDR3 size: 15 residues. V lost 3 bases and J lost 7, with 19 bases in between. Per germline, CDR1 GTSNPN and CDR2 SVGIG (reference sequence). DNA of the CDR3: TGTGCCTGGAGCCGAGGGGCTTTTCGGGGACAGCCCCAGCATTTT. It codes for CAWSRGAFRGQPQHF.

This chain links TRBV7-2 with TRBJ2-7, with TRBD2 matching 7 bases. This CDR3 contains 16 residues. Germline CDR1 SGHTA, CDR2 FQGNSA. Trimming at V came to 5 bases and at J to 2 bases, leaving 12 bases not matched to a gene. The CDR3: CASSPLTSSGAYEQYF. Written as DNA, the CDR3 is TGTGCCAGCAGCCCCCTAACTAGCAGCGGGGCCTACGAGCAGTACTTC.

The V call is TRBV4-1, the J call TRBJ1-4; 7 positions match TRBD1. V dropped 4 bases and J dropped 8; count of bases not matched to a gene: 4. This CDR3 has 13 residues. Germline V CDR1 and CDR2: MGHRA, YSYEKL. CDR3 nucleotides: TGCGCCAGCAGCCGGGGAGGGGGCGAAAAACTGTTTTTT. Residues: CASSRGGGEKLFF.

V is TRBV7-8 and J is TRBJ1-1; D is ambiguous. CDR1 is SGHVS, CDR2 FQNEAQ, per germline. V shed 2 bases and J shed 1 base, with 11 bases lying between them. The CDR3 length is 15 residues. Here the CDR3 reads CASSLSGLSNTEAFF. The CDR3 DNA is TGTGCCAGCAGCTTATCCGGACTATCGAACACTGAAGCTTTCTTT. Filled out from reference TRBV7-8 and TRBJ1-1, the complete variable domain reads GAGVSQSPRYKVAKRGQDVALRCDPISGHVSLFWYQQALGQGPEFLTYFQNEAQLDKSGLPSDRFFAERPEGSVSTLKIQRTQQEDSAVYLCASSLSGLSNTEAFFGQGTRLTVV.

The gene calls are TRBV6-5 and TRBJ2-3; D ambiguous. This CDR3 comprises 14 residues. V shed 6 bases and J shed 2 bases, with 12 bases lying between them. Germline V CDR1 and CDR2: MNHEY, SVGAGI. The CDR3 DNA reads TGTGCCAGCAGCATTAGATTAAACACAGATACGCAGTATTTT. This codes for CASSIRLNTDTQYF.

V and J are TRBV7-2 and TRBJ1-5; possible D gene TRBD1, 5 bases. The germline CDR1 and CDR2 sequences are SGHTA and FQGNSA. This CDR3 has 17 amino acids. V shed 3 bases and J shed 2 bases, with 17 bases lying between them. The CDR3 loop reads CASSFPPAGRGNQPQHF. DNA of the CDR3: TGTGCCAGCAGCTTCCCCCCAGCCGGCAGGGGCAATCAGCCCCAGCATTTT. Together with reference TRBV7-2 and TRBJ1-5, the CDR3 gives the full variable domain: GAGVSQSPSNKVTEKGKDVELRCDPISGHTALYWYRQSLGQGLEFLIYFQGNSAPDKSGLPSDRFSAERTGGSVSTLTIQRTQQEDSAVYLCASSFPPAGRGNQPQHFGDGTRLSIL.

This clone was picked up one time. This chain uses TRBV4-3 with TRBJ1-4; unclear D gene. Trimming left V 1 base short and J 8 bases short, with 8 bases between. Germline assignment: CDR1 LGHNA and CDR2 YSLEER. CDR3 length: 13 residues. The CDR3 here is CASSQVRLEKLFF. The CDR3 bases are TGCGCCAGCAGCCAAGTCCGGCTGGAAAAACTGTTTTTT.

Only a few counts were recorded for this clone. V usage is TRBV9 and J usage is TRBJ2-2; tentative D call: TRBD1 (6 bases). CDR3 length equals 14 residues. Germline-derived CDR1 and CDR2 are SGDLS and YYNGEE. Trimming stripped 4 bases from V and 1 base from J, with 8 bases between. The CDR3 sequence: CASSRTVNTGELFF. In DNA form, the CDR3 reads TGTGCCAGCAGCCGGACAGTGAACACCGGGGAGCTGTTTTTT.